This T cell receptor beta chain was recovered during a study of blood T cell repertoires in COVID-19. Study context: The United States, Italy and Spain were the sources of the acute and convalescent COVID-19 samples. Nucleic acid was either cDNA or gDNA, and it came from T cells, B-cell-depleted T cells, or PBMCs.

This CDR3 spans 14 amino acids. Trimming cost V 5 bases and J 6 bases; bases outside gene matches: 10. The germline CDR1 and CDR2 sequences are SNHLY and FYNNEI. Original analysis: Reference gene primer amplification gave estimated nucleated cell counts. Sequencing was performed with immunoSEQ multiplex PCR; in TCRdb, only in-frame clones are kept and a portion is missing. The V and J calls and clone size come from that table; D and trimming were worked out from the DNA. The table shows tens of thousands of clones, with 80% to 95% occurring only once. The source is a woman aged 80 or older with acute or convalescent COVID-19. Sequencing used peripheral blood. The genes are TRBV2 and TRBJ2-7; 7 nucleotides line up with TRBD2. CDR3 sequence (DNA): TGTGCCAGCAGTCCCTCCCGGACTAGGGGCGAGCAGTACTTC. It codes for CASSPSRTRGEQYF.